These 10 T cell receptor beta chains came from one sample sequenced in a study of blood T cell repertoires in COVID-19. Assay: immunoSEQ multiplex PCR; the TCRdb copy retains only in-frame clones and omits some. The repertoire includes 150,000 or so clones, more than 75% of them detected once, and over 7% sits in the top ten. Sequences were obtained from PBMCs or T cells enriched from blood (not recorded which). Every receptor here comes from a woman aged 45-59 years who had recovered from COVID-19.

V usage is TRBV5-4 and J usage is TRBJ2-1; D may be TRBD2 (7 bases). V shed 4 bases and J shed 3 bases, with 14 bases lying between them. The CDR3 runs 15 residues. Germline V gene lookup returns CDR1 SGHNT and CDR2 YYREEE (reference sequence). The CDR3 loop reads CASSARGGDYNEQFF. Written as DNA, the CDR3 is TGTGCCAGCAGCGCCAGAGGGGGGGACTACAATGAGCAGTTCTTC.

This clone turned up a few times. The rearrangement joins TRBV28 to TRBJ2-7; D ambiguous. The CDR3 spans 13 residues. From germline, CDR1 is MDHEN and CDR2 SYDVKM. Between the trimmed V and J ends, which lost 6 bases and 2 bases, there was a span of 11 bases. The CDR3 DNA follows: TGTGCCAGCAGCCCGGTTGGAGCCTACGAGCAGTACTTC. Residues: CASSPVGAYEQYF.

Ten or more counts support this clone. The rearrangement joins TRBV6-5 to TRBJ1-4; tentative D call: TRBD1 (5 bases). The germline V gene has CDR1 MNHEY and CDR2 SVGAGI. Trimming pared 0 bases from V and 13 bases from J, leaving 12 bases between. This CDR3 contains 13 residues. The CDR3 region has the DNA TGTGCCAGCAGTTACTCGGCCGGTAGGGGACTGTTTTTT. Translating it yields CASSYSAGRGLFF.

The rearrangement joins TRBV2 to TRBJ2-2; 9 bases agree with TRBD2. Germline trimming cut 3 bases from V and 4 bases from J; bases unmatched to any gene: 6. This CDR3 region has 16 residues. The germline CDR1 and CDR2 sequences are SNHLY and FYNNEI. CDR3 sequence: CASSEREGRVTGELFF. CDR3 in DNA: TGTGCCAGCAGTGAGCGGGAGGGCCGGGTCACCGGGGAGCTGTTTTTT.

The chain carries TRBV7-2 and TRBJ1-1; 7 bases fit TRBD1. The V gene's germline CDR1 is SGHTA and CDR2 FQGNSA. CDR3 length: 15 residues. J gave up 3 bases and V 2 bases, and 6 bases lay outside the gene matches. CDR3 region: CASSLPQGIHTEAFF. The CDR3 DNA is TGTGCCAGCAGCTTACCACAGGGGATTCACACTGAAGCTTTCTTT.

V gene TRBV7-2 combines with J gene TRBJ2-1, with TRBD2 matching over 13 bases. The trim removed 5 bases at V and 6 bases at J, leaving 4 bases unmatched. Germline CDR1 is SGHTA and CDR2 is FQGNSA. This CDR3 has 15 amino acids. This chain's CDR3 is CASSEGLAGSNEQFF. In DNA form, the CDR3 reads TGTGCCAGCAGCGAGGGACTAGCGGGATCCAATGAGCAGTTCTTC.

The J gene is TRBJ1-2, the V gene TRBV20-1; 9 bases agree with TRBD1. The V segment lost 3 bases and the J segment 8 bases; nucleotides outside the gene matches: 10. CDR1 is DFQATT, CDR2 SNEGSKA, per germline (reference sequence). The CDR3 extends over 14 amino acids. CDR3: CSASTTTGGSGYTF. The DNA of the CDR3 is TGCAGTGCTAGTACCACGACAGGGGGAAGCGGCTACACCTTC.

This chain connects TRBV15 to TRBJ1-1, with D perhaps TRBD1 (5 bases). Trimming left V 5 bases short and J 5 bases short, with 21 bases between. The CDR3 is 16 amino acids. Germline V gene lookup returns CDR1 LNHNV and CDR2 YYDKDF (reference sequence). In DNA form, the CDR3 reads TGTGCCACCAGCCCCCGGGGGGATTTAGCGGTTACTGAAGCTTTCTTT. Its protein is CATSPRGDLAVTEAFF.

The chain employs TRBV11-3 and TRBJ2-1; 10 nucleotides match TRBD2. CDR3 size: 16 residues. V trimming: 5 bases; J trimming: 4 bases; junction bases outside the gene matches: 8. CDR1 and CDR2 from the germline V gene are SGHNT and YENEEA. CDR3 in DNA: TGTGCCAGCAGCGAGGGATGGACTAGCGGATACAATGAGCAGTTCTTC. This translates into CASSEGWTSGYNEQFF.

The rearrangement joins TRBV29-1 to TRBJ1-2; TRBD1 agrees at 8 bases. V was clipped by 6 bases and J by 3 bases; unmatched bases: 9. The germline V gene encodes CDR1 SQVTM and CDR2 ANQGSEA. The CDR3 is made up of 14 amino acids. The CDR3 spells CSVLSQGADYGYTF. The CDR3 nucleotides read TGCAGCGTGTTATCCCAGGGGGCTGACTATGGCTACACCTTC.